Each of the 24 T cell receptor beta chains below was sequenced from the same sample in a study of blood T cell repertoires in COVID-19. Clones were read by immunoSEQ multiplex PCR, and TCRdb kept only the in-frame ones, dropping some. The sample includes approximately 400,000 clones, about 87% seen only once; the top ten take roughly 12%. Sequenced material: peripheral blood. The receptors here all came from a woman between 50 and 59 years old with COVID-19, enrolled during active disease.

The chain uses TRBV6-6 and TRBJ2-5; 12 bases fit TRBD2. The CDR3 consists of 16 residues. Germline-derived CDR1 and CDR2 are MNHNY and SVGAGI (reference sequence). The ends lost 2 bases at V and 1 base at J; junction bases unmatched: 2. The CDR3 reads CASSYLAGGPQETQYF. CDR3 nucleotide sequence: TGTGCCAGCAGTTACCTAGCGGGGGGGCCCCAAGAGACCCAGTACTTC.

The chain combines TRBV19 with TRBJ1-5; weak D call: TRBD1 (6 bases). Germline lookup yields CDR1 LNHDA and CDR2 SQIVND (reference sequence). The CDR3 totals 13 residues. The V and J ends lost 7 bases and 3 bases respectively, with 10 bases between them. CDR3 DNA: TGTGCCAGTACGCCGGGACACAATCAGCCCCAGCATTTT. Translated, it gives CASTPGHNQPQHF.

The J gene is TRBJ1-3, the V gene TRBV19, with TRBD1 identical over 8 bases. J gave up 0 bases and V 5 bases, and 15 bases lay outside the gene matches. The CDR3 covers 19 residues. Germline V CDR1 and CDR2: LNHDA, SQIVND (reference sequence). CDR3 nucleotides: TGTGCCAGTAGTTCTGGACAGGGAAAACTGTACTACTCTGGAAACACCATATATTTT. This translates into CASSSGQGKLYYSGNTIYF.

The chain has TRBV6-5 and TRBJ1-1, with 7 bases fitting TRBD1. The germline V gene has CDR1 MNHEY and CDR2 SVGAGI. V lost 2 bases, J lost 1 base, and 1 base stayed unmatched. The CDR3 spans 14 residues. DNA of the CDR3: TGTGCCAGCAGTTACGACAGGGCGAACACTGAAGCTTTCTTT. Translating gives CASSYDRANTEAFF.

Here the CDR3 reads CASSEALGTGAFF. CDR3 coding DNA: TGTGCCAGCAGTGAAGCGCTTGGGACAGGTGCTTTCTTT. The chain uses TRBV6-1 and TRBJ1-1; 8 bases are shared with TRBD1. V dropped 0 bases and J dropped 11; count of bases not matched to a gene: 5. This CDR3 contains 13 residues. Germline V lookup: CDR1 MNHNS, CDR2 SASEGT.

The chain couples TRBV6-2 or TRBV6-3 to TRBJ1-2; D is ambiguous. Trimming pared 2 bases from V and 8 bases from J, leaving 15 bases between. Germline loops: CDR1 MNHEY, CDR2 SVGEGT. This CDR3 has 14 residues. CDR3 amino acids: CASSYGHPPRGYTF. DNA for the CDR3: TGTGCCAGCAGTTACGGGCACCCCCCAAGGGGCTACACCTTC.

The chain uses TRBV18 and TRBJ1-2; 11 positions agree with TRBD1. This CDR3 has 14 amino acids. Trimming removed 5 bases from V and 4 bases from J; junction bases left unmatched: 3. Germline CDR1 and CDR2: KGHSH and LQKENI. In DNA, the CDR3 is TGTGCCAGCTCATCGGGGACAGGGGGCTATGGCTACACCTTC. Its protein product is CASSSGTGGYGYTF.

The chain uses TRBV3-1 (or the pseudogene TRBV3-2) and TRBJ2-3, with a possible D match to TRBD2 (5 bases). Trimming took 0 bases from V and 3 from J, leaving 10 bases between them. The germline V gene has CDR1 LGHDT and CDR2 YNNKEL (reference sequence). The CDR3 is made up of 15 amino acids. The CDR3 bases are TGTGCCAGCAGCCAAGAACTTAGCGTGACAGATACGCAGTATTTT. It is translated as CASSQELSVTDTQYF.

This clone appeared a single time. This sequence joins TRBV27 and TRBJ1-1; D might be TRBD1 (5 bases). The CDR3 is 18 amino acids. Between the trimmed V and J ends, which lost 1 base and 6 bases, there was a span of 24 bases. CDR1 is MNHEY, CDR2 SMNVEV, per germline (reference sequence). CDR3 region: CASSLFGRGTRRGAEAFF. The CDR3 nucleotides read TGTGCCAGCAGTTTATTTGGCCGGGGGACCCGGCGAGGGGCTGAAGCTTTCTTT.

The genes are TRBV29-1 and TRBJ2-3, with 8 bases identical to TRBD1. Unmatched junction bases numbered 6, after V lost 1 base and J lost 3 bases. Germline lookup yields CDR1 SQVTM and CDR2 ANQGSEA. The CDR3 is made up of 15 amino acids. The CDR3, as DNA: TGCAGCGTTGAAGGCCCCCAGGGGGCGACAGATACGCAGTATTTT. This sequence encodes CSVEGPQGATDTQYF.

This clone has just one count. This chain connects TRBV2 to TRBJ2-3, with TRBD2 matching 11 bases. This CDR3 region has 17 residues. Germline trimming cut 6 bases from V and 0 bases from J; bases unmatched to any gene: 8. Germline values: CDR1 SNHLY, CDR2 FYNNEI. Written as DNA, the CDR3 is TGTGCCAGCAGAAGGGCTAGCGGGGGGCTCAGCACAGATACGCAGTATTTT. This translates into CASRRASGGLSTDTQYF.

The V and J genes are TRBV10-3 and TRBJ1-2; the match to TRBD1 covers 11 bases. Losses at the gene ends were 4 bases for V and 4 bases for J; bases not matched to a gene: 8. CDR1 ENHRY and CDR2 SYGVKD come from the germline V gene. The CDR3 runs 16 residues. CDR3 sequence: CAISGPGQGVGYGYTF. In nucleotides, the CDR3 is TGTGCCATCAGTGGTCCGGGACAGGGGGTAGGCTATGGCTACACCTTC.

The chain uses TRBV6-5 and TRBJ2-1, with D unresolved. The V end was cut by 7 bases, the J end by 7 bases, with 20 bases between. Looked up from germline, CDR1 is MNHEY and CDR2 is SVGAGI. The CDR3 has 15 amino acids. The CDR3 sequence is CASTPVEAAGNEQFF. CDR3 nucleotides: TGTGCCAGCACCCCGGTGGAAGCCGCCGGGAATGAGCAGTTCTTC.

This clone was observed a single time. V is TRBV14 and J is TRBJ1-1; no clear D gene. The CDR3 sequence is 15 residues long. V lost 4 bases and J lost 4, with 16 bases in between. The germline V gene has CDR1 SGHDN and CDR2 FVKESK. The DNA for the CDR3 is TGTGCCAGCAGCCCTCAGCCGGGGATCGTCACTGAAGCTTTCTTT. Translating gives CASSPQPGIVTEAFF.

This rearrangement joins TRBV6-5 to TRBJ2-3, with 11 nucleotides matching TRBD1. V lost 7 bases to trimming and J lost 4 bases; unmatched junction nucleotides: 4. CDR3 length equals 14 residues. The germline CDR1 and CDR2 sequences are MNHEY and SVGAGI. This chain's CDR3 is CASTGQGASDTQYF. For the CDR3, the DNA is TGTGCCAGCACCGGACAGGGGGCTTCAGATACGCAGTATTTT.

This clone was observed a single time. This sequence joins TRBV5-4 and TRBJ2-7, with TRBD2 as a possible D gene (6 bases). Germline CDR1 and CDR2: SGHNT and YYREEE (reference sequence). Trimming took off 4 bases at V and 6 bases at J, with 11 bases between the two ends. The CDR3 consists of 12 residues. CDR3 sequence reads: CASSTRGGEQYF. The CDR3 nucleotides are TGTGCCAGCAGCACTCGGGGAGGCGAGCAGTACTTC.

The chain joins TRBV6-5 to TRBJ2-7, with TRBD2 matching over 10 bases. This CDR3 contains 15 residues. Germline V gene sequence: CDR1 MNHEY, CDR2 SVGAGI. Unmatched junction bases numbered 13, after V lost 2 bases and J lost 12 bases. CDR3 region: CASSYTGLADPEVYF. For the CDR3, the DNA is TGTGCCAGCAGTTACACTGGACTAGCGGACCCTGAAGTGTACTTC.

This clone was recorded a few times. This chain joins TRBV6-2 or TRBV6-3 and TRBJ1-1; the match to TRBD1 covers 12 bases. Germline V gene data show CDR1 as MNHEY and CDR2 as SVGEGT. Losses at the gene ends were 4 bases for V and 5 bases for J; bases not matched to a gene: 5. This CDR3 has 15 amino acids. The CDR3 DNA reads as TGTGCCAGCAGTTGGGGGGACAGGGGGCGTACTGAAGCTTTCTTT. This translates into CASSWGDRGRTEAFF.

The rearrangement links TRBV6-1 to TRBJ2-1; 8 nucleotides agree with TRBD2. V was pared by 2 bases and J by 9 bases, with 6 bases of the junction left unmatched. CDR3 length: 14 residues. CDR1 is MNHNS and CDR2 is SASEGT in the germline V gene. As DNA, the CDR3 is TGTGCCAGCAGTGAACGTACGGGGGGGGCTGAGCAGTTCTTC. Translating gives CASSERTGGAEQFF.

The chain joins TRBV3-1 (or the pseudogene TRBV3-2) to TRBJ1-6; D possibly corresponds to TRBD1 (5 bases). The CDR3 loop spans 14 amino acids. V gave up 4 bases and J gave up 7 bases, with 11 bases separating them. Germline V lookup: CDR1 LGHDT, CDR2 YNNKEL (reference sequence). The CDR3 DNA reads TGTGCCAGCAGCCCCCGGGGGGGAAATTCACCCCTCCACTTT. Protein: CASSPRGGNSPLHF.

The chain couples TRBV4-1 to TRBJ2-1; possibly TRBD2 for D (6 bases). The V gene's germline CDR1 is MGHRA and CDR2 YSYEKL. The germline V and J ends were trimmed by 3 bases and 4 bases, with 10 bases remaining between them. CDR3 length: 14 amino acids. In DNA, the CDR3 is TGCGCCAGCAGCCACGTGGGAGGATACAATGAGCAGTTCTTC. Amino acids: CASSHVGGYNEQFF.

The chain uses TRBV7-2 and TRBJ1-1; 9 nucleotides agree with TRBD1. This CDR3 comprises 15 residues. Germline trimming cut 4 bases from V and 11 bases from J; bases unmatched to any gene: 14. The germline gives CDR1 SGHTA, CDR2 FQGNSA. The DNA of the CDR3 is TGTGCCAGCAGCTACTCGGGACAGGGACAAGAAGGGGCTTTCTTT. Translation gives CASSYSGQGQEGAFF. Full variable domain (outside the CDR3, taken from reference TRBV7-2 and TRBJ1-1): GAGVSQSPSNKVTEKGKDVELRCDPISGHTALYWYRQSLGQGLEFLIYFQGNSAPDKSGLPSDRFSAERTGGSVSTLTIQRTQQEDSAVYLCASSYSGQGQEGAFFGQGTRLTVV.

The V call is TRBV5-1, the J call TRBJ2-4, with 7 bases matching TRBD1. V gave up 2 bases and J gave up 2 bases; unmatched junction bases: 4. CDR3 size: 15 residues. Per germline, CDR1 SGHRS and CDR2 YFSETQ. CDR3 protein: CASSFTGDTKNIQYF. The CDR3 DNA reads as TGCGCCAGCAGCTTTACAGGGGATACCAAAAACATTCAGTACTTC.

The chain carries TRBV6-1 and TRBJ1-1; D unresolved. From germline, CDR1 is MNHNS and CDR2 SASEGT. This CDR3 has 13 residues. V lost 1 base and J lost 5, with 8 bases in between. In DNA form, the CDR3 reads TGTGCCAGCAGTGAAGTGAAAACTACTGAAGCTTTCTTT. Its translation: CASSEVKTTEAFF.